Following are 18 T cell receptor beta chains from one sample sequenced in a study of blood T cells in healthy people across ages. Together with a sample-barcoded 5' primer, a J-beta primer mix was included in a second PCR lasting about 7 to 12 cycles. MiXCR was run by TCRdb on the 5' RACE reads, yielding one entry per CDR3 protein. In the table there are roughly 900,000 distinct CDR3 sequences, around 48% of which are singletons. Sequencing was performed on blood. The origin of the receptors is a man aged 25-45 years in good health.

The genes are TRBV7-2 and TRBJ1-6; D is uncertain. Germline-derived CDR1 and CDR2 are SGHTA and FQGNSA. CDR3 length: 16 residues. V was trimmed by 5 bases and J by 2 bases, leaving 13 bases between them. This CDR3 reads CASSPRSETYNSPLHF. Here the CDR3 DNA reads TGTGCCAGCAGCCCCCGCTCCGAAACCTATAATTCACCCCTCCACTTT.

Only a few counts were recorded for this clonotype. The chain couples TRBV7-9 to TRBJ2-7; TRBD1 matches at 8 bases. After removal of 4 bases from V and 4 bases from J, the junction contained 9 bases not matched to a gene. Germline CDR1 SEHNR, CDR2 FQNEAQ (reference sequence). The CDR3 is 15 residues long. CDR3 sequence (DNA): TGTGCCAGCAGCTCCTTAGACAGGGGATATTACGAGCAGTACTTC. Translated, it gives CASSSLDRGYYEQYF.

The V and J genes are TRBV29-1 and TRBJ1-2; D gene ambiguous. The germline V and J ends were trimmed by 6 bases and 6 bases, with 14 bases remaining between them. Germline loops: CDR1 SQVTM, CDR2 ANQGSEA. This CDR3 spans 12 amino acids. CDR3 sequence: CSVTSDKDGYTF. The CDR3 coding sequence is TGCAGCGTCACCAGTGACAAGGATGGCTACACCTTC.

Remarks on this clonotype: One junction end does not reproduce the germline sequence, and a read error may be involved. V and J are TRBV28 and TRBJ2-4; D remains unclear. This CDR3 is 11 amino acids long. Germline lookup yields CDR1 MDHEN and CDR2 SYDVKM. CDR3 bases: TGTGCCAGTAGTTTCGTCGGCTTTCAGTACTTC. Translation: CASSFVGFQYF.

This clonotype was observed a handful of times. This chain links TRBV13 with TRBJ2-7; 12 nucleotides align to TRBD2. Germline trimming cut 4 bases from V and 3 bases from J; bases unmatched to any gene: 10. Per germline, CDR1 PRHDT and CDR2 FYEKMQ (reference sequence). This CDR3 has 17 residues. This CDR3 reads CASSSRTSGENFYEQYF. The CDR3 nucleotides are TGTGCCAGCAGCTCACGGACTAGCGGGGAAAATTTCTACGAGCAGTACTTC.

The rearrangement joins TRBV6-1 to TRBJ1-1; tentative D call: TRBD1 (5 bases). With 6 bases removed from V and 8 bases from J, the gap between germline ends came to 10 bases. Germline V gives CDR1 MNHNS, CDR2 SASEGT. The length of the CDR3 is 11 residues. The CDR3 DNA reads TGTGCCAGCAGCGTGGGACGGGAAGCTTTCTTT. This gives the protein CASSVGREAFF.

The chain carries TRBV20-1 and TRBJ2-7, with 12 bases fitting TRBD2. This CDR3 is built from 16 residues. Germline values: CDR1 DFQATT, CDR2 SNEGSKA (reference sequence). Trimming took 0 bases from V and 3 from J; bases not matched to a gene: 6. DNA of the CDR3: TGCAGTGCTAGAGATCTGCTAGCGGGGGGGCTCTACGAGCAGTACTTC. It is translated as CSARDLLAGGLYEQYF.

This clonotype was seen at least ten times. The chain couples TRBV3-1 to TRBJ2-5, with D possibly TRBD2 on 6 matching bases. Between the trimmed V and J ends, which lost 1 base and 5 bases, there was a span of 23 bases. Germline loops: CDR1 LGHDT, CDR2 YNNKEL (reference sequence). This CDR3 contains 18 residues. The CDR3 loop is CASSQVESTLAGRETQYF. CDR3 nucleotides: TGTGCCAGCAGCCAAGTTGAGTCGACGTTGGCGGGGAGGGAGACCCAGTACTTC.

This chain connects TRBV7-9 to TRBJ2-5; the D gene is possibly TRBD2 (6 bases). The CDR3 is made up of 16 amino acids. In germline, CDR1 is SEHNR, CDR2 FQNEAQ (reference sequence). Trimming shortened V by 3 bases and J by 2 bases, and 16 bases separated the two germline ends. CDR3 residues: CASSLVILARQETQYF. DNA of the CDR3: TGTGCCAGCAGCTTGGTAATCCTAGCGAGACAAGAGACCCAGTACTTC.

This clonotype appeared many times. CDR3 amino acids: CASLRSSGSYGYTF. In nucleotides, the CDR3 is TGTGCCAGCCTCAGGTCGTCCGGGTCCTATGGCTACACCTTC. The chain couples TRBV12-3 or TRBV12-4 to TRBJ1-2; no firm D call. This CDR3 comprises 14 residues. Trimming took 8 bases from V and 4 from J, leaving 17 bases between them.

The chain has TRBV11-1 and TRBJ2-1; TRBD1 aligns across 9 bases. CDR3 length equals 15 residues. V lost 0 bases, J lost 10 bases, and 7 bases stayed unmatched. Germline V CDR1 and CDR2: SGHAT, FQDESV (reference sequence). The CDR3 DNA sequence: TGTGCCAGCAGCTTAGCCGGGACAGGGCTTCGGGAGCAGTTCTTC. Protein sequence: CASSLAGTGLREQFF.

This chain joins TRBV10-3 and TRBJ2-3; D is possibly TRBD2 (5 bases). Trimming removed 3 bases at V and 5 bases at J, with 18 bases between. CDR1 and CDR2 from the germline V gene are ENHRY and SYGVKD. This CDR3 is built from 16 residues. The CDR3 is CAISEYGQAGGDTQYF. The CDR3 coding sequence is TGTGCCATCAGTGAATATGGGCAGGCCGGAGGAGATACGCAGTATTTT.

The V call is TRBV20-1, the J call TRBJ2-3, with D uncertain. The V gene's germline CDR1 is DFQATT and CDR2 SNEGSKA (reference sequence). The ends were cut back, 0 bases at V and 1 base at J, with 5 bases in the middle. This CDR3 contains 13 residues. CDR3 sequence: CSARDAGTDTQYF. The CDR3 DNA reads TGCAGTGCTAGAGATGCGGGCACAGATACGCAGTATTTT.

CDR3: CASTPGAGNTDTQYF. The DNA for the CDR3 is TGTGCCAGCACCCCTGGGGCAGGGAACACAGATACGCAGTATTTT. The V gene is TRBV2, the J gene TRBJ2-3, with D possibly being TRBD1 (5 bases). V lost 7 bases and J 2 bases, leaving 16 bases between the germline ends. The CDR3 spans 15 residues. Looked up from germline, CDR1 is SNHLY and CDR2 is FYNNEI.

V is TRBV29-1 and J is TRBJ2-7; D is ambiguous. Germline loops: CDR1 SQVTM, CDR2 ANQGSEA. The CDR3 loop spans 13 amino acids. The V end was cut by 7 bases, the J end by 7 bases, with 20 bases between. Here the CDR3 reads CSARTVLYNEQYF. In DNA, the CDR3 is TGCAGCGCCCGGACCGTCCTTTACAATGAGCAGTACTTC.

This clonotype was counted only a few times. J is TRBJ1-5 and V is TRBV6-1; a weak D match, TRBD1 (6 bases). The CDR3 contains 16 residues. V gave up 8 bases and J gave up 2 bases, with 19 bases separating them. Germline assignment: CDR1 MNHNS and CDR2 SASEGT. In nucleotides, the CDR3 is TGTGCCAGCCAGAGTGGGGGGGGCTACGGCAATCAGCCCCAGCATTTT. Translation gives CASQSGGGYGNQPQHF.

The CDR3 nucleotides read TGTGCCAGCAGCGTAGGACTCGACAAGACTGGAAACACCATATATTTT. Translating gives CASSVGLDKTGNTIYF. The rearrangement links TRBV9 to TRBJ1-3; D ambiguous. V lost 0 bases, J lost 2 bases, and 12 bases lay in between. Germline CDR1 reads SGDLS; CDR2 reads YYNGEE. This CDR3 comprises 16 residues.

J is TRBJ1-2 and V is TRBV5-1; TRBD1 is a possible D gene (5 bases). The CDR3 has 12 residues. Between the trimmed V and J ends, which lost 4 bases and 6 bases, there was a span of 10 bases. Per germline, CDR1 SGHRS and CDR2 YFSETQ. For the CDR3, the DNA is TGCGCCAGCAGCCCGGACATGGATGGCTACACCTTC. This gives the protein CASSPDMDGYTF.